The 2 T cell receptor beta chains below all came from one sample that was sequenced in a study of shared clonotypes between healthy human individuals (dated by TCRdb to about 2020). The library relied on the immunoSEQ multiplex PCR assay. Imported from immuneACCESS, the table was reduced by TCRdb to in-frame sequences with V and J called. These copies leave out some clones; in studies compared against another copy, an unresolved V gene accounts for under half, and the cause of the remainder is not known. The sample yields some 500,000 clones; less than 96% were counted once. The ten largest clones capture roughly 0.06% of the sample. Sequencing was carried out using naive CD4+ T cells sorted from blood. Per the publication, the cell subset or site label means: CD45RA+ positively selected. The receptors derive from a woman aged 25 to 39 in good health.

This rearrangement joins TRBV7-9 to TRBJ2-1, with 8 bases aligning to TRBD2. V dropped 5 bases and J dropped 9; count of bases not matched to a gene: 6. Germline CDR1 is SEHNR and CDR2 is FQNEAQ (reference sequence). The CDR3 spans 13 residues. CDR3 sequence reads: CASSPSGSGEQFF. Written as DNA, the CDR3 is TGTGCCAGCAGCCCCAGCGGGAGCGGTGAGCAGTTCTTC.

This chain connects TRBV28 to TRBJ1-6; 10 bases are a match to TRBD1. J lost 10 bases, V lost 8 bases, and 17 bases had no gene match. The CDR3 has 17 amino acids. The germline V gene has CDR1 MDHEN and CDR2 SYDVKM. CDR3 region: CASLSGQGVRTGSPLHF. CDR3 sequence (DNA): TGTGCCAGCCTCTCAGGACAGGGGGTAAGGACAGGCTCACCCCTCCACTTT.